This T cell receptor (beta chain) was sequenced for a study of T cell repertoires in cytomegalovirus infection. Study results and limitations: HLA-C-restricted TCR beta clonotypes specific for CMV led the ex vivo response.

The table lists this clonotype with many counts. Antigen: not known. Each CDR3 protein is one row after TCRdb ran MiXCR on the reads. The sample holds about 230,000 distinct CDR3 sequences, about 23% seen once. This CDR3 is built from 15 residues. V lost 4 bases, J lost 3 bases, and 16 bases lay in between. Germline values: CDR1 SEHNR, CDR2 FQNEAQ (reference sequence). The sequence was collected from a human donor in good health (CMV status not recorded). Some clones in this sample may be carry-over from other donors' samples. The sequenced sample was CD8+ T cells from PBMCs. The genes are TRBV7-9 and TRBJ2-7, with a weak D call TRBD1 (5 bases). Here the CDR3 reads CASSSALRRGYEQYF. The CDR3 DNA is TGTGCCAGCAGCTCAGCTCTCCGTAGGGGCTACGAGCAGTACTTC. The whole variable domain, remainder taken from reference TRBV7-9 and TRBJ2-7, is DTGVSQNPRHKITKRGQNVTFRCDPISEHNRLYWYRQTLGQGPEFLTYFQNEAQLEKSRLLSDRFSAERPKGSFSTLEIQRTEQGDSAMYLCASSSALRRGYEQYFGPGTRLTVT.